This entry features one TCR beta chain sequence. The sample originates from a study of blood T cell repertoires in COVID-19. Study-wide context: Spain, Italy and the United States supplied samples that represented acute and convalescent COVID-19. PBMCs, B-cell-depleted T cells, or T cells provided the cDNA or gDNA that made up the material.

In the original processing: Amplifying reference gene primers gave estimates of nucleated cell counts. Sequencing was performed with immunoSEQ multiplex PCR; in TCRdb, only in-frame clones are kept and a portion is missing. V and J calls and clone size are copied from that table; D and trimming were computed from the DNA. The table includes about 380,000 clones, about four fifths detected once. Trimming pared 0 bases from V and 5 bases from J, leaving 19 bases between. The CDR3 covers 17 residues. Per the germline V gene, CDR1 is LGHNA and CDR2 is YNFKEQ. The chain uses TRBV4-2 and TRBJ1-2; D may be TRBD1 (5 bases). Sequencing input: peripheral blood. The TCR sequence derives from a human donor with acute or convalescent COVID-19. The donor label of this sample is uncertain. The CDR3: CASSQDGAIGGSYGYTF. CDR3 DNA: TGTGCCAGCAGCCAAGATGGGGCGATCGGGGGGTCGTATGGCTACACCTTC.